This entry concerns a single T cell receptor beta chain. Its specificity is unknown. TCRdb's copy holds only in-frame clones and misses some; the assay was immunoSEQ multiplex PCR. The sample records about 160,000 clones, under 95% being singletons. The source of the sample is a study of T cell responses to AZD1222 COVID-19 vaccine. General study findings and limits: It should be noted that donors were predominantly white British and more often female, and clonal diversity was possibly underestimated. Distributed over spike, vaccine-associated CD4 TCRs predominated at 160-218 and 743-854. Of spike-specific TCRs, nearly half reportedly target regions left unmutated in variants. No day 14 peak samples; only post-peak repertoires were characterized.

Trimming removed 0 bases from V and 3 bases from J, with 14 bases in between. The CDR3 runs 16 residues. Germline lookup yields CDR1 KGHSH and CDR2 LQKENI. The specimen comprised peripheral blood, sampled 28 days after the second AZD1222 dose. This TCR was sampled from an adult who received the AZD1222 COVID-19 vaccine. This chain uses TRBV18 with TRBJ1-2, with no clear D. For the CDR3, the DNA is TGTGCCAGCTCACCACCCGGGGAGGACTACCACTATGGCTACACCTTC. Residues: CASSPPGEDYHYGYTF.